This entry lists 20 T cell receptor beta chains sequenced from one sample in a study of tumor and adjacent non-tumor tissue in lung cancer (dated by TCRdb to 2016 to 2019). Library preparation employed multiplex PCR. Sequencing used an Illumina HiSeq 2500. TCRbeta libraries were constructed through three rounds of nested PCR with primers (Table S4) according to protocols adapted from ARM-PCR. The public reads were reprocessed in TCRdb via fastp at Q25 and MiXCR, keeping in-frame beta chains. Each entry merges the rows of one CDR3 protein and shows their most common DNA and genes. The sample contains under 150,000 distinct CDR3 sequences, approximately 64% of them found a single time. 18% of the sample lies in the top ten. RNA was extracted from bulk unsorted tissue and checked for quality with a NanoDrop ND-1000 and an Agilent 2100. The sample taken for sequencing was lung tumor tissue. The source of these receptors is a man aged 55 to 70 with small cell lung cancer.

This rearrangement joins TRBV5-1 to TRBJ2-3; D ambiguous. V lost 3 bases and J lost 5, with 7 bases in between. The germline V gene encodes CDR1 SGHRS and CDR2 YFSETQ. This CDR3 comprises 12 residues. The CDR3 region is CASSWERDTQYF. Here the CDR3 DNA reads TGCGCCAGCAGCTGGGAACGAGATACGCAGTATTTT.

This clonotype was picked up a small number of times. A read error may produce the germline difference seen at one junction end. The chain recombines TRBV4-2 with TRBJ1-2; D is uncertain. There are 16 residues in the CDR3. Germline V CDR1 and CDR2: LGHNA, YNFKEQ. For the CDR3, the DNA is TGTGTCAGCAGCCAAGCGGGTCTGGACGGAAACTATGGCTATACCTTC. It translates to CVSSQAGLDGNYGYTF.

This clonotype was seen a few times. The V gene is TRBV28, the J gene TRBJ2-1, with D uncertain. Germline CDR1 and CDR2: MDHEN and SYDVKM. This CDR3 spans 15 amino acids. Deletions cut 6 bases from V and 3 bases from J, with 15 bases between. The CDR3 DNA reads as TGTGCCAGCAGCCCAAACCCGCCTCTCTACAATGAGCAGTTCTTC. This translates into CASSPNPPLYNEQFF.

A remark on this clonotype: At one boundary the junction diverges from the germline segment, which might be a read error. This rearrangement joins TRBV6-1 to TRBJ2-3, with 8 bases identical to TRBD2. Germline-derived CDR1 and CDR2 are MNHNS and SASEGT. The CDR3 covers 14 residues. CDR3 protein: CASIFSGNRNEQSF. The CDR3 coding sequence is TGTGCCAGCATCTTTAGCGGGAATAGGAATGAGCAGTCCTTT.

This clonotype was found many times. The chain joins TRBV11-3 to TRBJ2-1; a possible D gene is TRBD1 (5 bases). V was shortened by 6 bases and J by 7 bases, with 22 bases between the two germline ends. CDR1 SGHNT and CDR2 YENEEA come from the germline V gene. There are 16 residues in the CDR3. The CDR3 loop reads CASRLRWGQPVNEQFF. Written as DNA, the CDR3 is TGTGCCAGCAGGCTCCGGTGGGGCCAGCCGGTGAATGAGCAGTTCTTC.

Remarks on this clonotype: A junction boundary mismatches the germline segment, possibly from a read error. The rearrangement joins TRBV11-2 to TRBJ2-1, with 7 bases that match TRBD2. CDR1 is SGHAT, CDR2 FQNNGV, per germline. This CDR3 is 15 amino acids long. The CDR3 reads CVSSSTGGSFNEQFF. The CDR3 DNA reads as TGTGTCAGCAGCTCCACGGGAGGCTCTTTCAATGAGCAGTTCTTC.

About this clonotype: One junction end does not reproduce the germline sequence, and a read error may be involved. J is TRBJ2-3 and V is TRBV20-1; D possibly corresponds to TRBD2 (5 bases). The germline V gene has CDR1 DFQATT and CDR2 SNEGSKA (reference sequence). The CDR3 has 14 residues. This CDR3 reads CSAPAVRAGDMQYF. CDR3 nucleotide sequence: TGCAGTGCTCCCGCGGTGAGGGCGGGTGATATGCAGTATTTT.

The chain links TRBV12-3 or TRBV12-4 to TRBJ1-2; weak D call: TRBD1 (6 bases). The ends were cut back, 6 bases at V and 4 bases at J, with 15 bases in the middle. The length of the CDR3 is 14 residues. The CDR3 here is CASSPTGATYGYTF. For the CDR3, the DNA is TGTGCCAGCAGCCCCACGGGGGCCACCTATGGCTACACCTTC.

In the case of this clonotype: One end of the junction is discordant with germline, which a read error may explain. The chain recombines TRBV6-1 with TRBJ2-5; 7 bases agree with TRBD1. CDR3 length: 13 amino acids. Germline CDR1 and CDR2: MNHNS and SASEGT. CDR3 region: CVSRPTGIETQYF. In nucleotides, the CDR3 is TGTGTCAGCAGGCCGACAGGGATAGAGACCCAGTACTTC.

As for this clonotype: A read error is likely, as this CDR3 ends without the conserved phenylalanine or tryptophan. The CDR3 loop is CASSTGPNQPQHV. The CDR3 coding sequence is TGTGCCAGCAGCACAGGGCCTAATCAGCCCCAGCATGTT. The rearrangement uses TRBV12-3 or TRBV12-4 and TRBJ1-5, with D perhaps TRBD1 (6 bases). Between the trimmed V and J ends, which lost 6 bases and 4 bases, there was a span of 10 bases. The CDR3 is 13 amino acids.

Points on this clonotype: The junction departs from germline at one end; a sequencing error may be responsible. The rearrangement uses TRBV20-1 and TRBJ2-3; perhaps TRBD1 as D (5 bases). The CDR3 runs 14 residues. Germline V gene sequence: CDR1 DFQATT, CDR2 SNEGSKA (reference sequence). CDR3 residues: CSAGRTCGVDMQYF. In DNA, the CDR3 is TGCAGTGCTGGTCGGACATGTGGGGTAGATATGCAGTATTTT.

A note on this clonotype: Germline and junction disagree at one end, which may indicate a read error. The chain joins TRBV6-5 to TRBJ2-2, with a weak D call TRBD2 (6 bases). Germline CDR1 and CDR2: MNHEY and SVGAGI. This CDR3 is 17 amino acids long. As DNA, the CDR3 is TGTGCCAGCAGTTACTCGAGGGTTTATCATGGCACCGGGGGGCTGTTTTTT. Encoded protein: CASSYSRVYHGTGGLFF.

With respect to this clonotype: This may be a read error, as it is one base from a much larger clone. V usage is TRBV20-1 and J usage is TRBJ2-1, with 7 bases fitting TRBD2. The CDR3 runs to 14 residues. CDR1 and CDR2 (germline): DFQATT, SNEGSKA (reference sequence). V gave up 8 bases and J gave up 6 bases; unmatched junction bases: 13. CDR3 loop: CSTRSGTRGNEQFF. CDR3 DNA sequence: TGCAGTACTCGAAGCGGGACCCGGGGCAATGAGCAGTTCTTC.

This clonotype was counted many times. This chain uses TRBV20-1 with TRBJ2-3; D not resolved. The V gene's germline CDR1 is DFQATT and CDR2 SNEGSKA (reference sequence). The CDR3 consists of 15 residues. V shed 7 bases and J shed 1 base, with 18 bases lying between them. The CDR3 region is CSGGRGVPGTDTQYF. The CDR3 region has the DNA TGCAGTGGGGGTCGAGGCGTACCGGGCACAGATACGCAGTATTTT.

On this clonotype itself: At one of its ends the junction is not consistent with the germline gene, which may arise from a read error. This rearrangement joins TRBV7-6 to TRBJ2-1; D is perhaps TRBD2 (5 bases). Germline assignment: CDR1 SGHVS and CDR2 FNYEAQ. The CDR3 consists of 14 residues. CDR3 bases: TGTGCCAACAGCTTTACTCTGCACGGGAATGTGCAGTTCTTC. Translated, it gives CANSFTLHGNVQFF.

The table lists this clonotype with a few counts. The V call is TRBV11-1, the J call TRBJ2-1; 8 bases map to TRBD1. From germline, CDR1 is SGHAT and CDR2 FQDESV (reference sequence). With V trimmed by 6 bases and J by 1 base, 5 bases remained unmatched. This CDR3 comprises 15 residues. In DNA, the CDR3 is TGTGCCAGCAGACTAACAGGGGGTTCCTACAATGAGCAGTTCTTC. This translates into CASRLTGGSYNEQFF.

The rearrangement uses TRBV11-3 and TRBJ2-5; maybe TRBD1 (5 bases). The CDR3 spans 14 residues. Germline V gene data show CDR1 as SGHNT and CDR2 as YENEEA. The V end lost 8 bases, the J end lost 2 bases, and 15 bases lay between the germline ends. The CDR3 protein is CASGPGRNQETQYF. The DNA for the CDR3 is TGTGCCAGCGGCCCAGGGCGCAATCAAGAGACCCAGTACTTC.

About this clonotype: A much bigger clone sits one base away, suggesting this may be a read error. The rearrangement joins TRBV6-6 to TRBJ1-2; D remains unclear. In germline, CDR1 is MNHNY, CDR2 SVGAGI (reference sequence). CDR3 length equals 13 residues. V lost 8 bases and J lost 8, with 18 bases in between. CDR3 sequence (DNA): TGTGCCAGCGGTGCACTTGACACGGGAGGCTACACCTTC. This sequence encodes CASGALDTGGYTF.

This chain links TRBV11-3 with TRBJ2-1; TRBD2 agrees at 11 bases. The CDR3 has 17 residues. Germline assignment: CDR1 SGHNT and CDR2 YENEEA. Trimming took 6 bases from V and 2 from J; bases not matched to a gene: 9. DNA for the CDR3: TGTGCCAGCAGTTCGGGACTAGCGGAAAGGCCCTACAATGAGCAGTTCTTC. It codes for CASSSGLAERPYNEQFF.

This clonotype was counted a few times. The rearrangement links TRBV12-3 or TRBV12-4 to TRBJ1-5; D remains ambiguous. This CDR3 has 12 residues. V lost 3 bases to trimming and J lost 7 bases, with 7 bases between them. The CDR3 loop reads CASSFSEQPQHF. In DNA, the CDR3 is TGTGCCAGCAGTTTCTCTGAACAGCCCCAGCATTTT.